This T cell receptor (beta chain) was obtained from a study of early T cells in non-severe SARS-CoV-2 infection. Turning to the study itself: Sequencing used unsorted whole-blood bulk RNA, so chains lack pairing.

Germline loops: CDR1 SEHNR, CDR2 FQNEAQ (reference sequence). Trimming took 4 bases from V and 7 from J; bases not matched to a gene: 7. This CDR3 is built from 15 residues. Molecules of cDNA were individually given unique molecular identifiers that were attached to them. One entry per CDR3 protein, called by TCRdb with MiXCR from the 5' RACE reads. Of roughly 110,000 distinct CDR3 sequences in the sample, roughly 11% were seen once. In this sample, this clonotype turned up many times. The chain has TRBV7-9 and TRBJ2-2; TRBD1 agrees at 9 bases. The sequenced material came from whole blood. This clonotype was obtained from an adult who was a healthcare worker with PCR-confirmed SARS-CoV-2 infection or an uninfected control (not recorded which). The CDR3 DNA reads TGTGCCAGCAGCTCCGGGACAGGGCTCGTCGGGGAGCTGTTTTTT. Translation: CASSSGTGLVGELFF.